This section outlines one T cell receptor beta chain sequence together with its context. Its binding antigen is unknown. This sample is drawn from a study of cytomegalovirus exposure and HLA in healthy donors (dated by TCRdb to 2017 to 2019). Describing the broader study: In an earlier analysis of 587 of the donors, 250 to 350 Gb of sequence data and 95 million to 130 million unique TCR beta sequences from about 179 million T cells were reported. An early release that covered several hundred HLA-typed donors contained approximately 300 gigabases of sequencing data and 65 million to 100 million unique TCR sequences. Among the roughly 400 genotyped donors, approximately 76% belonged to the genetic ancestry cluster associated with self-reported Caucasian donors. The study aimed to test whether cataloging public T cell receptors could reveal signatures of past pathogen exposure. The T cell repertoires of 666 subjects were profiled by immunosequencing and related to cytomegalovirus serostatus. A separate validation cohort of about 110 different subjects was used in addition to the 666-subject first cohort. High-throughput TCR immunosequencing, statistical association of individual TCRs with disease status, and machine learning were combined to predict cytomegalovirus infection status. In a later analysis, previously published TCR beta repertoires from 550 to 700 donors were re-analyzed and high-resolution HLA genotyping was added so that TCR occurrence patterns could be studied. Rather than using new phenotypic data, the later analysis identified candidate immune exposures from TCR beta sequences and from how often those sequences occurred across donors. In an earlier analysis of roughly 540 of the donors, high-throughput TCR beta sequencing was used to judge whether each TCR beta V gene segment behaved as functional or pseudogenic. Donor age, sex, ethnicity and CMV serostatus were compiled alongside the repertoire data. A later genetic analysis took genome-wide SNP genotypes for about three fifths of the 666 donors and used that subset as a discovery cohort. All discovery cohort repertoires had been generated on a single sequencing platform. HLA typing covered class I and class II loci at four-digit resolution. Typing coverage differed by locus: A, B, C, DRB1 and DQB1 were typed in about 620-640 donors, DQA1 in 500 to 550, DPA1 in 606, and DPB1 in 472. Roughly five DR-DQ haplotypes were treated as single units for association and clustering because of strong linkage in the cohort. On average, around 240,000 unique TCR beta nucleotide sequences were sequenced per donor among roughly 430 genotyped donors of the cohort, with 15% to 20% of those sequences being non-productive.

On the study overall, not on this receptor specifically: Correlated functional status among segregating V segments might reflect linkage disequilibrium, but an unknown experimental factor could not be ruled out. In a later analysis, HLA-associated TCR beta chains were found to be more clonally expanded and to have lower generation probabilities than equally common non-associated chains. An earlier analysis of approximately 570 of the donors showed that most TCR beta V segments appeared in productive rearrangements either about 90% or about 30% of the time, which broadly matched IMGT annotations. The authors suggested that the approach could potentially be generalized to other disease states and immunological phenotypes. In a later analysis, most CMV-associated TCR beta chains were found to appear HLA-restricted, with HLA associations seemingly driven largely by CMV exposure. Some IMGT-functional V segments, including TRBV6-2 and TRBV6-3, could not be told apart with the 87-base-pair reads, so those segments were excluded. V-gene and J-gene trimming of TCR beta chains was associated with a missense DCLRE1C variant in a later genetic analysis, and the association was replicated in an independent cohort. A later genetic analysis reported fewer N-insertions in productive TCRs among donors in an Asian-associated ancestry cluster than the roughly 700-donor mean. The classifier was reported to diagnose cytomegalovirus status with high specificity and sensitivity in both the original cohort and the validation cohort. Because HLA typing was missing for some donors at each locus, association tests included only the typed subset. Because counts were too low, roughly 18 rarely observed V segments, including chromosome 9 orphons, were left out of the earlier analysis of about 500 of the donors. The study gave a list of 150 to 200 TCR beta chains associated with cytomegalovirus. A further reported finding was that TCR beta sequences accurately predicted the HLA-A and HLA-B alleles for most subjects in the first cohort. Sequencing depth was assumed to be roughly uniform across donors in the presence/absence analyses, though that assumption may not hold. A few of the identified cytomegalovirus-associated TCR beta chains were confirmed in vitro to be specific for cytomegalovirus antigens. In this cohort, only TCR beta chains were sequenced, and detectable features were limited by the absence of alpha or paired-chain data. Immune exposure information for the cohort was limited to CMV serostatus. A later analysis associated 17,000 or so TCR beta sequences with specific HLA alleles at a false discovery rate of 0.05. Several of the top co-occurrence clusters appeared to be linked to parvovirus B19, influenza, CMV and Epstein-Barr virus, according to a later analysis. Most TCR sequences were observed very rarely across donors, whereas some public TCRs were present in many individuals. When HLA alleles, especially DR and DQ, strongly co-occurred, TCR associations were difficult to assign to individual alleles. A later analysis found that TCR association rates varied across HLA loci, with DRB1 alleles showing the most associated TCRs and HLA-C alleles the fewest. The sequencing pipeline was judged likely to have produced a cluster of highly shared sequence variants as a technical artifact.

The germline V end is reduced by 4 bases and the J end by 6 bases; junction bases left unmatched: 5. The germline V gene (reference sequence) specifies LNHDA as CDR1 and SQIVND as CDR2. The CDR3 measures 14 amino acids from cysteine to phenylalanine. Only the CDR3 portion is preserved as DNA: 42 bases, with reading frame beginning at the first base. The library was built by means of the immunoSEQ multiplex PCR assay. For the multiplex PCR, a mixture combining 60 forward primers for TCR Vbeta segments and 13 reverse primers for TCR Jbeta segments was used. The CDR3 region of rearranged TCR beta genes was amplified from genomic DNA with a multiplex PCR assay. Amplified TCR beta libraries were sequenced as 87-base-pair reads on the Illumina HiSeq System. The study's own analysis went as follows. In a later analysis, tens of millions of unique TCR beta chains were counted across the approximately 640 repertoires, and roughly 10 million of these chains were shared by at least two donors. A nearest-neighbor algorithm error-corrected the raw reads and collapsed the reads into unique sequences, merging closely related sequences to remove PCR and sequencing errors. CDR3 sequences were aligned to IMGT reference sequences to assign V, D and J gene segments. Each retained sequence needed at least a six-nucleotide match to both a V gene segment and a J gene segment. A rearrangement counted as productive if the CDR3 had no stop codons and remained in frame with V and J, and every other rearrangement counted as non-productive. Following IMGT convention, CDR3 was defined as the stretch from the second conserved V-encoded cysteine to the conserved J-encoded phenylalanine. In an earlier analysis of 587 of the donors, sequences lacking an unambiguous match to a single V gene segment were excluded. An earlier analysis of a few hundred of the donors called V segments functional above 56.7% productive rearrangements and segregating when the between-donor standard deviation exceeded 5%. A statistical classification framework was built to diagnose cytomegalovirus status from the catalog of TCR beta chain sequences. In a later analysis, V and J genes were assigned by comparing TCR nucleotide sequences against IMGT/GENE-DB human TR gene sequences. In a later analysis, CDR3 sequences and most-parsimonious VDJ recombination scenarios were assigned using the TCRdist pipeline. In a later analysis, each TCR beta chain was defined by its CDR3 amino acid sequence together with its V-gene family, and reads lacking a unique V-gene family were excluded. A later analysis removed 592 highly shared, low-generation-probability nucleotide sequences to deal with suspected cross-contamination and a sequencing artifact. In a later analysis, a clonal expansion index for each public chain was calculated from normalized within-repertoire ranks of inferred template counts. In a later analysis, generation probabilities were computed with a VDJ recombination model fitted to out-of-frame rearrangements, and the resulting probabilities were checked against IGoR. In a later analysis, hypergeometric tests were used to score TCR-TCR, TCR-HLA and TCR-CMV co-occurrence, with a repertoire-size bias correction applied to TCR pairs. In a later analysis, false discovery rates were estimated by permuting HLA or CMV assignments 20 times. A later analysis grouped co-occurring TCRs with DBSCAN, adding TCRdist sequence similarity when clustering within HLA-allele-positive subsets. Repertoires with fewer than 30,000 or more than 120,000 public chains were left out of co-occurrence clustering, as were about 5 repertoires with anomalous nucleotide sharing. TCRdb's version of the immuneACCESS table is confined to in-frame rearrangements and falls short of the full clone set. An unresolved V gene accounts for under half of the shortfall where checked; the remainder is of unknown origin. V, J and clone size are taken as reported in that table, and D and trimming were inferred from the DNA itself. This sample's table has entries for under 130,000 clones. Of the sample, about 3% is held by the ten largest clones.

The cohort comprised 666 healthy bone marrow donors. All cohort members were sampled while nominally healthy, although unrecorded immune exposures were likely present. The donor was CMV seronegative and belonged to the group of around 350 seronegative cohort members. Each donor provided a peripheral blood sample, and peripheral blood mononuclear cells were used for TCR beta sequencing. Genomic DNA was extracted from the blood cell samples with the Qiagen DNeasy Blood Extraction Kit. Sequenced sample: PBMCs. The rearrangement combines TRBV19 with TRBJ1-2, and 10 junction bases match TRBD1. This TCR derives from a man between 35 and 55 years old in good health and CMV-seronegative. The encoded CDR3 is CASSSYGQGDGYTF. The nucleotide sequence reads TGTGCCAGTAGTAGCTATGGACAGGGGGATGGCTACACCTTC.